The clone carrying this T cell receptor beta chain was seen once. Its antigen is not known. Germline V lookup: CDR1 SQVTM, CDR2 ANQGSEA. Losses at the gene ends were 7 bases for V and 9 bases for J; bases not matched to a gene: 3. The CDR3 spans 11 residues. The data were obtained in a study of OX40 agonist ivuxolimab in advanced cancers. For the study at large: Patients undergoing dose escalation presented with hepatocellular carcinoma, melanoma, renal cell or head and neck cancer. Age averaged around 58 years (range roughly 23 to 79), and roughly 80% were male. The study's findings and limits: CD8+ T cells were the subset that, on average, had more expanded clones than CD4+.

Sequenced by immunoSEQ multiplex PCR; TCRdb stores in-frame clones only, minus some. Of about 83,000 clones detected, about 90% appear once; the ten largest clones hold about 7.6%. The chain links TRBV29-1 to TRBJ2-6, with TRBD1 matching over 7 bases. Sample: CD4+ or CD8+ T cells sorted from blood, taken in a trial of the OX40 agonist ivuxolimab. This clonotype was sampled from an adult with an advanced solid tumor such as melanoma, head and neck, liver or kidney cancer. The CDR3 loop reads CSAGQSNVLTF. CDR3 bases: TGCAGCGCGGGACAGAGCAACGTCCTGACTTTC.